The text below deals with one T cell receptor (beta chain). The sample originates from a study of shared clonotypes between healthy human individuals. Overall study: With ages of 18 to 49, the donors were two women and a few men. Per donor, three plates held CD4 naive cells, three held CD4 memory, two held CD8 naive and one held CD8 memory.

This CDR3 comprises 13 residues. Germline assignment: CDR1 LNHDA and CDR2 SQIVND (reference sequence). Trimming cost V 5 bases and J 5 bases, with 10 bases left between them. Each donor was a Caucasian adult residing in Nashville, Tennessee. Source study methods: For the immunoSEQ data, sequences were junction-only without quality scores, so filtering differed. Sequenced by immunoSEQ multiplex PCR; TCRdb stores in-frame clones only, minus some. V and J calls and clone size are as listed in that table; D and trimming were resolved from the DNA. The sample has 600,000 to 750,000 clones; 72% are singletons.

The sequenced sample consisted of memory CD4+ T cells sorted from blood. The subset denotes: CD45RA-negative fraction. The chain has TRBV19 and TRBJ1-5; D is undetermined. This receptor was taken from a woman aged 25-40 years in good health. CDR3 nucleotides: TGTGCCAGTAGTCTGGGCTGGGATCAGCCCCAGCATTTT. This translates into CASSLGWDQPQHF.